The text below deals with one T cell receptor (beta chain). As yet, its antigen is unknown. The junction does not match germline at one end; this may be a read error. The sample originates from a study of Ad26.COV2.S vaccination and SARS-CoV-2 variants. Whole-study context: The donor was enrolled in the Ad26.COV2.S arm of the COV1001 trial. Points from the study as a whole: Vaccine recipients and placebo recipients showed similar non-spike TCR breadth. Total responses of T cells may have been underestimated by the analyses of TCR breadth and depth.

This CDR3 has 15 residues. In germline, CDR1 is SSHAT, CDR2 FNYEAQ (reference sequence). TCRdb's table, derived via immunoSEQ multiplex PCR, lists solely in-frame clones and lacks some. Of some 240,000 clones in the sample, around nine tenths are singletons; the top ten hold less than 3.5%. Specified treatment: approximately 18 received Ad26.COV2.S at low or high dose, single or two shots; five or six received placebo; per-sample allocation not given. Specimens were obtained on day 63 following the first vaccine or placebo injection. The chain uses TRBV7-7 and TRBJ2-1; 8 bases line up with TRBD2. The sample here was peripheral blood, taken in a trial of Ad26.COV2.S vaccine versus placebo. This receptor was identified in a person aged 18-60 years who received the Ad26.COV2.S COVID-19 vaccine or a placebo. The CDR3: CASSLSGGLYNEQFF. Here the CDR3 DNA reads TGTGCTAGCAGCTTATCGGGGGGGCTCTACAATGAGCAGTTCTTC.